The present TCR beta chain was sequenced within a study of T cell responses to AZD1222 COVID-19 vaccine. Study observations and caveats: Clonal diversity may have been underestimated in mostly white British donors. AZD1222 recipients seropositive at baseline numbered only five or six. Nearly half of the spike-specific TCRs reportedly recognize variant regions that carry no mutations. Spike-wide vaccine-associated CD4 TCRs dominated at 160-218 and 743-854.

As to this clone: No antigen is known for it.

TCRdb's table, derived via immunoSEQ multiplex PCR, lists solely in-frame clones and lacks some. The sample lists some 170,000 clones; more than 90% were seen once. CDR3 length: 16 residues. V lost 0 bases and J 0 bases, leaving 10 bases between the germline ends. CDR1 is KGHSH, CDR2 LQKENI, per germline. The sequenced sample was peripheral blood, obtained on day 0 of AZD1222 vaccination. The TCR comes from an adult in good health. The chain uses TRBV18 and TRBJ2-3; the D gene is possibly TRBD2 (6 bases). For the CDR3, the DNA is TGTGCCAGCTCACCACCTGTCGGGACTAGCACAGATACGCAGTATTTT. Its protein product is CASSPPVGTSTDTQYF.